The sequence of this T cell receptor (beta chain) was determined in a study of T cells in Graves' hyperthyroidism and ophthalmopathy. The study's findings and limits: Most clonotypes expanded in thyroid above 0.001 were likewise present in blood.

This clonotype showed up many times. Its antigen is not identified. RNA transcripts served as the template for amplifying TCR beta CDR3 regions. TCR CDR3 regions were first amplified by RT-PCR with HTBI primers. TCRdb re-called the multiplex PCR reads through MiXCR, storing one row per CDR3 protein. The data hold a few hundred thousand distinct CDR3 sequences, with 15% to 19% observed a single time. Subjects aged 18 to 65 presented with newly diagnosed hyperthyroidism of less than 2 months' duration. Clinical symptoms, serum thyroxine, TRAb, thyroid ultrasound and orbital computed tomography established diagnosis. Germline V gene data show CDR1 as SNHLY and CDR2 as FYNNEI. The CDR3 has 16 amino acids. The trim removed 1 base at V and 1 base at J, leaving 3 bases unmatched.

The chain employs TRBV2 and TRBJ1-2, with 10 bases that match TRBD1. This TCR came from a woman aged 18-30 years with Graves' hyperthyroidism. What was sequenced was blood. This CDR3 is CASSEVRDRGNYGYTF. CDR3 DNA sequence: TGTGCCAGCAGTGAAGTCAGGGACAGGGGTAACTATGGCTACACCTTC.